This T cell receptor beta chain was identified during a study of CD8+ T cells in alopecia areata. Overall study results and limits: Relative to mice, TCR sharing across patients was less clear, a difference possibly HLA-related. Lesional scalp exceeded normal scalp in clonality, especially in alopecia totalis/universalis. Scalp data also include sequences from resident alphabeta T cells of normal skin.

Isolation of CD4+ and CD8+ T cells from PBMCs was achieved by sorting. Sequencing templates came from extracted RNA that was reverse transcribed into cDNA. Sequencing was performed with immunoSEQ multiplex PCR; in TCRdb, only in-frame clones are kept and a portion is missing. The sample has about 200,000 clones; 56% are singletons. Germline V lookup: CDR1 MNHNS, CDR2 SASEGT. CDR3 size: 13 residues. With V trimmed by 10 bases and J by 3 bases, 7 bases remained unmatched. Of note for this clone: As yet, its antigen is unknown.

The chain has TRBV6-1 and TRBJ1-2; 8 nucleotides align to TRBD1. The TCR sequence derives from a human donor in good health. Sequenced sample: CD8+ T cells sorted from blood. CDR3 sequence (DNA): TGTGCCACCGCAGGGGGCTCCGACTATGGCTACACCTTC. Its protein product is CATAGGSDYGYTF.